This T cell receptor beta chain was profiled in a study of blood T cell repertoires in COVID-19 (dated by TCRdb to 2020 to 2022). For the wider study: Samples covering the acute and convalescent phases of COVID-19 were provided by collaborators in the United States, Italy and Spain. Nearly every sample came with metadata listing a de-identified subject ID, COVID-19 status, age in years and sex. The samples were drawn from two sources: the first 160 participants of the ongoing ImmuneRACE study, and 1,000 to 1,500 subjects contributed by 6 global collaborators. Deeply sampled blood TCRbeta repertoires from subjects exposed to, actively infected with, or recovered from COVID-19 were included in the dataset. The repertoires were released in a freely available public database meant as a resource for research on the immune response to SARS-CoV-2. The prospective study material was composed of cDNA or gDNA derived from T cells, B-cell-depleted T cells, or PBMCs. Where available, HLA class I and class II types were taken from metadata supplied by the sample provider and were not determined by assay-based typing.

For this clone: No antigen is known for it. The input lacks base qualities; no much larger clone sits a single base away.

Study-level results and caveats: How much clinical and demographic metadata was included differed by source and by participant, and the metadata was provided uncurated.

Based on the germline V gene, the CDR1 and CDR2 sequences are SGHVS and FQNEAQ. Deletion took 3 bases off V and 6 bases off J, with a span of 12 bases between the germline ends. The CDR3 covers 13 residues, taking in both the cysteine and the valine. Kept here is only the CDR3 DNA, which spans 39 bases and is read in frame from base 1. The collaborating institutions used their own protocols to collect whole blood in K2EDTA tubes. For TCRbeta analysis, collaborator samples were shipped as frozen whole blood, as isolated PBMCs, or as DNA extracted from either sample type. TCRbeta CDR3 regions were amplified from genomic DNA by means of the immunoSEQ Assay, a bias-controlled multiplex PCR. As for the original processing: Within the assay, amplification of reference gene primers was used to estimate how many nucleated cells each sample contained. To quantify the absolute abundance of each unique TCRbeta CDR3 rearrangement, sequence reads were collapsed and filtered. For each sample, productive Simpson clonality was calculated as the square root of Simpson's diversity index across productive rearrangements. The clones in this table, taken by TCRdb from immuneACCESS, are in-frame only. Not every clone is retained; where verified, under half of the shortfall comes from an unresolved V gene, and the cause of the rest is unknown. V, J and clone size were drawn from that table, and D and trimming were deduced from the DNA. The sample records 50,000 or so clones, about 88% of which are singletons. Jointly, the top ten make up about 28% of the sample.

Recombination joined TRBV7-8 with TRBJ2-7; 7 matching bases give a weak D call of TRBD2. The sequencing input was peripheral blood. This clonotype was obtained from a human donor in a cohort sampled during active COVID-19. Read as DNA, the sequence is TGTGCCAGCAGCTTGGGGGGGCAGGGCGAGCAGTACGTC. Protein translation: CASSLGGQGEQYV.